This T cell receptor (beta chain) stems from a study of PD-1 blockade in classical Hodgkin lymphoma. Time point meaning: cycle 4 day 1 (C4D1), after five to seven weeks of nivolumab. Each of the patients experienced relapse following autologous stem cell transplantation, and their brentuximab vedotin exposure differed. Generated by immunoSEQ multiplex PCR, the TCRdb table keeps only in-frame clones and is missing some. The table has tens of thousands of clones, approximately 80% seen once. This clone was detected once. Trimming cost V 3 bases and J 6 bases, with 14 bases left between them. The V gene's germline CDR1 is MDHEN and CDR2 SYDVKM. CDR3 length equals 14 residues.

The V and J genes are TRBV28 and TRBJ1-2; perhaps TRBD1 as D (6 bases). The TCR comes from a human donor with classical Hodgkin lymphoma. The input for sequencing was peripheral blood mononuclear cells (PBMCs), taken before the fourth cycle of nivolumab. CDR3 protein: CASSFDSGGDGYTF. The DNA for the CDR3 is TGTGCCAGCAGTTTTGACTCCGGGGGCGATGGCTACACCTTC.